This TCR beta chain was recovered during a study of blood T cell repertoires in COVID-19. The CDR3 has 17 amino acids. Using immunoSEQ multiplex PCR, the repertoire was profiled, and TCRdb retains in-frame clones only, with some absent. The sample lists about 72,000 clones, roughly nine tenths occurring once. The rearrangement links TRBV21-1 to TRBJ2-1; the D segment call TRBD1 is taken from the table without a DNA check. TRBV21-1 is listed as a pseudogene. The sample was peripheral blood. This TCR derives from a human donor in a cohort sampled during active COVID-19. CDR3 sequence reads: CASSKAGQGTQSHEQFF. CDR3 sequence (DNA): TGTGCCAGCAGCAAAGCGGGACAGGGGACCCAAAGTCATGAGCAGTTCTTC.